A selection of T cell receptor beta chains follows, all from one sample in a study of CD8 T cells in Susac syndrome. One entry per CDR3 protein, called by TCRdb with MiXCR from the immunoSEQ multiplex PCR reads. This sample has 69,000 or so distinct CDR3 sequences, with just under 95% found just once. The sequencing sample was made of CD8+ T cells from PBMCs. Every receptor here comes from a human donor in good health. CDR3s include the opening cysteine and the closing phenylalanine or tryptophan. D genes are given only for firm matches. The size of a clone is reported for some rows only, either as once, few or many, or as a class for expanded clones.

j_call clone_size v_call d_call cdr3_nt cdr3_aa
TRBJ2-7 NA TRBV29-1 TRBD1 TGCAGCGTTGAGACAGGGAACTACGAGCAGTACTTC CSVETGNYEQYF
TRBJ1-5 NA TRBV7-9 TRBD1 TGTGCCAGCAGCTTGGGGACCAGGGGGAATCAGCCCCAGCATTTT CASSLGTRGNQPQHF
TRBJ1-6 NA TRBV6-5 NA TGTGCCAGCAGCTTGGGAGTTTCACCCCTCCACTTT CASSLGVSPLHF
TRBJ1-2 once TRBV5-1 NA TGCGCCAGCAGCTTGGTGGGATCGGGCGTTGACGGCTACACCTTC CASSLVGSGVDGYTF
TRBJ1-6 NA TRBV7-9 NA TGTGCCAGCAGCCACCAGAATTCACCCCTCCACTTT CASSHQNSPLHF
TRBJ2-2 NA TRBV7-9 NA TGTGCCAGCAGCTTAATTGGGGCCGGGACCGGGGAGCTGTTTTTT CASSLIGAGTGELFF
TRBJ1-2 NA TRBV9 NA TGTGCCAGCAGCGAGGGGCCTCGGCAGGGCGCCAAGGATGATGGCTACACCTTC CASSEGPRQGAKDDGYTF
TRBJ2-5 NA TRBV3-1 TRBD1 TGTGCCAGCAGCCCCAGGGACAGGGGAAATCTGAGAGAGACCCAGTACTTC CASSPRDRGNLRETQYF
TRBJ2-7 NA TRBV3-1 NA TGTGCCAGCAGCCAAGTTGGACAGTCCTACGAGCAGTACTTC CASSQVGQSYEQYF
TRBJ2-3 NA TRBV6-5 TRBD1 TGTGCCAGCAGTTACGGGACAGGGGGGGAATATACGCAGTATTTT CASSYGTGGEYTQYF
TRBJ1-2 NA TRBV5-6 TRBD1 TGTGCCAGCAGCTTAGCTGGGGGGACAGGGTACGGCTACACCTTC CASSLAGGTGYGYTF
TRBJ2-5 NA TRBV29-1 TRBD1 TGCAGCGTTGAAGCCCCACCGGACAGGGGTGGAGAGACCCAGTACTTC CSVEAPPDRGGETQYF
TRBJ2-5 NA TRBV13 NA TGTGCCAGCAGCTTCCGTGACGTTCAAGAGACCCAGTACTTC CASSFRDVQETQYF
TRBJ1-2 NA TRBV27 NA TGTGCCAGCAGCCTACTCGTGAGTGGAGCTAACTATGGCTACACCTTC CASSLLVSGANYGYTF
TRBJ2-7 NA TRBV25-1 NA TGTGCCAGCAGTGAAAGAGGTACCTACGAGCAGTACTTC CASSERGTYEQYF
TRBJ2-2 NA TRBV27 TRBD2 TGTGCCAGCCGACTAGCGGGGGCGGGCGGGGAGCTGTTTTTT CASRLAGAGGELFF
TRBJ2-3 NA TRBV2 TRBD2 TGTGCCAGCCTAGTGGGGCGGGGGGGCTTTACAGATACGCAGTATTTT CASLVGRGGFTDTQYF
TRBJ2-2 NA TRBV7-9 TRBD1 TGTGCCAGCAGCTCCGCGGGACAGGGCACCGGGGAGCTGTTTTTT CASSSAGQGTGELFF
TRBJ2-3 NA TRBV4-1 TRBD2 TGCGCCAGCAGCCCGCCCGGCGGGGGAGCAGATACGCAGTATTTT CASSPPGGGADTQYF
TRBJ2-2 NA TRBV6-1 NA TGTGCCAGCACGGGGGAACGGGAGCTGTTTTTT CASTGERELFF
TRBJ1-1 NA TRBV30 NA TGTGCCTGGAGTGTACTGAGGGTCGCGAACACTGAAGCTTTCTTT CAWSVLRVANTEAFF
TRBJ1-2 NA TRBV29-1 NA TGCAGCGTTGAAGAACCAATCATGGGGGGCCCGTACTATGGCTACACCTTC CSVEEPIMGGPYYGYTF
TRBJ2-2 NA TRBV10-3 NA TGTGCCTTGCTACAGTTGAACACCGGGGAGCTGTTTTTT CALLQLNTGELFF
TRBJ2-7 NA TRBV29-1 TRBD1 TGCAGCGTGGTTCCGGGACAGAGCTCCTACGAGCAGTACTTC CSVVPGQSSYEQYF
TRBJ2-1 once TRBV6-5 NA TGTGCCAGCAGCTACGGTCATGACTCCTACAATGAGCAGTTCTTC CASSYGHDSYNEQFF
TRBJ2-1 NA TRBV29-1 TRBD1 TGCAGCGTTGAAGGGGGACAGGGGGCAGTTTATGAGCAGTTCTTC CSVEGGQGAVYEQFF
TRBJ2-5 NA TRBV7-8 TRBD1 TGTGCCAGCAGCCCTCAGGGGGCACAAGAGACCCAGTACTTC CASSPQGAQETQYF
TRBJ2-1 NA TRBV4-1 TRBD2 TGCGCCAGCGGAACTAGCGGGGGGGCAGATGAGCAGTTCTTC CASGTSGGADEQFF
TRBJ2-3 NA TRBV2 TRBD2 TGTGCCAGCAGTGACTTTCTAGCGGGGAGTGCGTCCACAGATACGCAGTATTTT CASSDFLAGSASTDTQYF
TRBJ2-1 NA TRBV15 NA TGTGCCACCAGCAGCGCCGGCGAGGGGTTGAATGAGCAGTTCTTC CATSSAGEGLNEQFF
TRBJ2-3 NA TRBV7-9 TRBD2 TGTGCCAGCAGCCCCCCTAGCGGTCGCACAGATACGCAGTATTTT CASSPPSGRTDTQYF
TRBJ2-1 once TRBV2 TRBD2 TGTGCCAGCACTTCTAGCGGGGGAAATGAGCAGTTCTTC CASTSSGGNEQFF
TRBJ2-3 few TRBV7-7 NA TGTGCTAGCAGCTTAGATGGGACGGATACGCAGTATTTT CASSLDGTDTQYF
TRBJ1-2 once TRBV29-1 NA TGCAGCGTCCCGCCGGGCGGGCCTGGAGGCTACACCTTC CSVPPGGPGGYTF
TRBJ2-7 NA TRBV7-3 TRBD2 TGTGCCAGCAGCCCGGGGGGGTACGAGCAGTACTTC CASSPGGYEQYF
TRBJ2-7 NA TRBV12-3/TRBV12-4 NA TGTGCCAGCAGTTTGAGGGACACTGAACTCTACGAGCAGTACTTC CASSLRDTELYEQYF
TRBJ2-1 NA TRBV6-5 NA TGTGCCAGCGTCGACGGGACGAACAATGAGCAGTTCTTC CASVDGTNNEQFF